One and the same sample provided the 30 T cell receptor beta chains below, sequenced in a study of breast tumors, draining lymph nodes, adjacent tissues. Axillary draining lymph nodes of breast cancer patients supplied the node samples. TCRdb ran MiXCR on the multiplex PCR reads and lists one entry per CDR3 protein. Of 150,000 to 200,000 distinct CDR3 sequences in the sample, approximately 33% were seen once. The sequencing sample was made of axillary lymph node tissue. These receptors came from a female donor with breast cancer. Some clones in this sample may be carry-over from other donors' samples.

V is TRBV28 and J is TRBJ1-5, with 7 positions matching TRBD1. This CDR3 region has 16 residues. CDR1 is MDHEN, CDR2 SYDVKM, per germline. Unmatched junction bases numbered 10, after V lost 5 bases and J lost 3 bases. Written as DNA, the CDR3 is TGTGCCAGCAGTATCGGGACAGCGCTTACCAATCAGCCCCAGCATTTT. It encodes CASSIGTALTNQPQHF.

The table lists this clonotype with many counts. The chain joins TRBV7-8 to TRBJ2-7; D not certain. The V gene's germline CDR1 is SGHVS and CDR2 FQNEAQ. V was cut by 1 base and J by 5 bases, with 3 bases left in between. This CDR3 has 11 amino acids. The CDR3 here is CASSLDHEQYF. CDR3 nucleotides: TGTGCCAGCAGCTTAGACCACGAGCAGTACTTC.

The chain is built from TRBV11-2 and TRBJ2-7; D unresolved. Germline assignment: CDR1 SGHAT and CDR2 FQNNGV. The CDR3 has 14 residues. Trimming pared 2 bases from V and 2 bases from J, leaving 10 bases between. The CDR3 loop reads CASSLNGPTYEQYF. Here the CDR3 DNA reads TGTGCCAGCAGCTTAAATGGGCCAACCTACGAGCAGTACTTC.

This rearrangement joins TRBV5-5 to TRBJ2-6; D is undetermined. CDR3 length: 14 residues. Germline CDR1 is SGHKS and CDR2 is YYEKEE (reference sequence). Trimming pared 4 bases from V and 4 bases from J, leaving 9 bases between. The DNA for the CDR3 is TGTGCCAGCAGCATCGGAGCGGGGGCCAACGTCCTGACTTTC. Its protein is CASSIGAGANVLTF.

The V gene is TRBV15, the J gene TRBJ1-6; D perhaps matches TRBD1 (6 bases). CDR3 length: 15 residues. The germline V gene has CDR1 LNHNV and CDR2 YYDKDF (reference sequence). The V end lost 1 base, the J end lost 7 bases, and 11 bases lay between the germline ends. CDR3 in amino acids: CATSRVGQKNSPLHF. CDR3 in DNA: TGTGCCACCAGCAGAGTAGGACAGAAGAATTCACCCCTCCACTTT.

In this sample, this clonotype turned up many times. The chain has TRBV11-2 and TRBJ2-2, with no clear D. The V gene lost 1 base and the J gene lost 1 base, with 7 bases spanning the gap. CDR1 is SGHAT and CDR2 is FQNNGV in the germline V gene. The CDR3 covers 15 residues. The CDR3 here is CASSLGQRNTGELFF. The CDR3 DNA sequence: TGTGCCAGCAGCTTAGGTCAGAGGAACACCGGGGAGCTGTTTTTT.

This clonotype was detected ten times or more. The chain links TRBV6-5 to TRBJ2-5; D is unclear. The CDR3 covers 11 residues. Per germline, CDR1 MNHEY and CDR2 SVGAGI. V lost 6 bases, J lost 5 bases, and 7 bases lay in between. CDR3 nucleotides: TGTGCCAGCAGGCGCCCCGAGACCCAGTACTTC. This sequence encodes CASRRPETQYF.

The CDR3 nucleotides read TGTGCCAGCAGCTTTGGAGGGGGCGGGAGTCGTGATACGCAGTATTTT. Amino acid sequence: CASSFGGGGSRDTQYF. The chain joins TRBV7-3 to TRBJ2-3; the D call may be TRBD1 or TRBD2 (7 bases each). This CDR3 contains 16 residues. Germline V gene sequence: CDR1 SGHTA, CDR2 FQGTGA. V gave up 3 bases and J gave up 6 bases, with 19 bases separating them.

The chain recombines TRBV18 with TRBJ2-5; 7 nucleotides align to TRBD2. CDR3 length equals 12 residues. CDR1 is KGHSH and CDR2 is LQKENI in the germline V gene. The V gene end was trimmed by 6 bases and the J gene end by 9 bases; junction bases not matched to a gene: 7. CDR3 loop: CASSPSGESQYF. The DNA for the CDR3 is TGTGCCAGCTCCCCCAGCGGGGAGTCCCAGTACTTC.

The V and J genes are TRBV24-1 and TRBJ1-1; D not resolved. The germline V and J ends were trimmed by 4 bases and 3 bases, with 5 bases remaining between them. The CDR3 extends over 12 amino acids. Germline V gene sequence: CDR1 KGHDR, CDR2 SFDVKD. The CDR3 bases are TGTGCCACCAGTGACCCTCACACTGAAGCTTTCTTT. This translates into CATSDPHTEAFF.

Ten or more counts support this clonotype. The V and J genes are TRBV6-9 and TRBJ1-6, with D uncertain. The V and J ends lost 10 bases and 10 bases respectively, with 11 bases between them. This CDR3 is 11 amino acids long. The germline gives CDR1 MNHGY, CDR2 SVAAGI. The CDR3 DNA reads as TGTGCCACGGGCCCCCGGTCACCCCTCCACTTT. Encoded protein: CATGPRSPLHF.

At least ten counts were recorded for this clonotype. This chain connects TRBV27 to TRBJ2-7; D might be TRBD2 (6 bases). Per the germline V gene, CDR1 is MNHEY and CDR2 is SMNVEV (reference sequence). V was trimmed by 6 bases and J by 7 bases, leaving 13 bases between them. The CDR3 has 12 amino acids. The chain's CDR3 is CASRSFAGEQYF. CDR3 sequence (DNA): TGTGCCAGCAGGTCCTTTGCGGGAGAGCAGTACTTC.

This sequence joins TRBV4-1 and TRBJ2-1, with D perhaps TRBD2 (8 bases). V gave up 4 bases and J gave up 8 bases, with 21 bases separating them. Germline V CDR1 and CDR2: MGHRA, YSYEKL. CDR3 size: 16 residues. Written as DNA, the CDR3 is TGCGCCAGCAGCCCAGGGGGGCGGGGGGTGAGCTATGAGCAGTTCTTC. Residues: CASSPGGRGVSYEQFF.

In this sample, this clonotype turned up many times. The rearrangement joins TRBV20-1 to TRBJ2-1, with 9 bases fitting TRBD2. V lost 4 bases, J lost 4 bases, and 2 bases stayed unmatched. Per germline, CDR1 DFQATT and CDR2 SNEGSKA (reference sequence). The CDR3 has 13 residues. CDR3 protein: CSATSGVYNEQFF. The CDR3 coding sequence is TGCAGTGCTACTAGCGGGGTTTACAATGAGCAGTTCTTC.

In the case of this clonotype: Since a much larger clone is just one base distant, this may be a read error. The chain is built from TRBV20-1 and TRBJ2-7; 10 bases line up with TRBD2. The germline gives CDR1 DFQATT, CDR2 SNEGSKA (reference sequence). The CDR3 loop spans 14 amino acids. CDR3 in amino acids: CSATLAGGSSEQYF. CDR3 DNA: TGCAGTGCTACCTTAGCGGGAGGCTCCTCCGAGCAGTACTTC.

This clonotype was detected many times. This chain connects TRBV12-3 or TRBV12-4 to TRBJ1-4; 7 nucleotides line up with TRBD1. This CDR3 is built from 15 residues. V gave up 5 bases and J gave up 7 bases; unmatched junction bases: 10. The CDR3 here is CASSTRQGSGEKLFF. The CDR3 coding sequence is TGTGCCAGCAGTACCAGACAGGGTTCGGGTGAAAAACTGTTTTTT.

This clonotype was found a few times. This may be a read error, as it is one base from a much larger clone. The chain carries TRBV11-2 and TRBJ2-3; TRBD2 agrees at 9 bases. Trimming removed 4 bases from V and 8 bases from J; junction bases left unmatched: 10. Germline V gives CDR1 SGHAT, CDR2 FQNNGV. The CDR3 consists of 15 residues. The CDR3: CASSSWTGGRGTQYF. Here the CDR3 DNA reads TGTGCCAGCAGCTCCTGGACTGGCGGGAGGGGTACGCAGTATTTT.

As concerns this clonotype: A read error may explain this, as a much larger clone is one base away. The rearrangement links TRBV20-1 to TRBJ2-1, with TRBD1 as a possible D gene (5 bases). This CDR3 is built from 12 residues. Per germline, CDR1 DFQATT and CDR2 SNEGSKA (reference sequence). Trimming removed 8 bases at V and 0 bases at J, with 8 bases between. The CDR3 loop is CSSRASYNEQFF. The CDR3 DNA is TGCAGTAGCAGGGCCTCCTACAATGAGCAGTTCTTC.

This clonotype has just one count. This chain uses TRBV12-3 or TRBV12-4 with TRBJ2-1; D is perhaps TRBD1 or TRBD2 (6 bases each). The V gene lost 6 bases and the J gene lost 7 bases, with 25 bases spanning the gap. The CDR3 sequence is 17 residues long. CDR3 loop: CASSQVDRDKGRNEQFF. CDR3 bases: TGTGCCAGCAGCCAAGTTGACCGGGACAAAGGGAGGAATGAGCAGTTCTTC.

This rearrangement joins TRBV2 to TRBJ2-3, with TRBD2 matching 8 bases. The CDR3 consists of 14 residues. Germline CDR1 is SNHLY and CDR2 is FYNNEI. The V gene end was trimmed by 8 bases and the J gene end by 0 bases; junction bases not matched to a gene: 4. The CDR3 coding sequence is TGTGCCAGCTGCGCTAGCGGGAGCACAGATACGCAGTATTTT. Translated, it gives CASCASGSTDTQYF. Filled out from reference TRBV2 and TRBJ2-3, the complete variable domain reads EPEVTQTPSHQVTQMGQEVILRCVPISNHLYFYWYRQILGQKVEFLVSFYNNEISEKSEIFDDQFSVERPDGSNFTLKIRSTKLEDSAMYFCASCASGSTDTQYFGPGTRLTVL.

There are a few counts of this clonotype. The CDR3 region is CASSQVGIDYGYTF. CDR3 sequence (DNA): TGTGCCAGCAGCCAAGTTGGAATAGACTATGGCTACACCTTC. The gene calls are TRBV3-1 and TRBJ1-2; the D is unclear. The CDR3 spans 14 residues. Per the germline V gene, CDR1 is LGHDT and CDR2 is YNNKEL (reference sequence). V was pared by 1 base and J by 3 bases, with 9 bases between.

This chain links TRBV14 with TRBJ2-5; TRBD1 is a possible D gene (6 bases). From germline, CDR1 is SGHDN and CDR2 FVKESK. V gave up 4 bases and J gave up 4 bases, with 10 bases separating them. CDR3 length: 13 amino acids. For the CDR3, the DNA is TGTGCCAGCAGCCGTAGACAGGCAGAGACCCAGTACTTC. It translates to CASSRRQAETQYF.

This clonotype was seen ten or more times. The rearrangement joins TRBV11-2 to TRBJ1-3; 7 bases fit TRBD1. Per germline, CDR1 SGHAT and CDR2 FQNNGV. The CDR3 loop spans 13 amino acids. V dropped 8 bases and J dropped 4; count of bases not matched to a gene: 5. For the CDR3, the DNA is TGTGCCAGCCGAGGACAGGTCGGAAACACCATATATTTT. This encodes CASRGQVGNTIYF.

About this clonotype itself: A clone one base away is much larger, so this may be a read error. The V gene is TRBV24-1, the J gene TRBJ1-3; a weak D match, TRBD1 (5 bases). CDR1 and CDR2 from the germline V gene are KGHDR and SFDVKD. The CDR3 contains 20 residues. Between the trimmed V and J ends, which lost 6 bases and 0 bases, there was a span of 26 bases. For the CDR3, the DNA is TGTGCCACCAGTCAAGCCGTCGAGAACAGCCACAGGAGCTCTGGAAACACCATATATTTT. Its protein is CATSQAVENSHRSSGNTIYF.

Notes on this clonotype: This may stem from a read error, because a much larger clone lies one nucleotide away. The rearrangement links TRBV11-3 to TRBJ2-1, with 7 positions matching TRBD2. From germline, CDR1 is SGHNT and CDR2 YENEEA. V lost 1 base and J lost 8; bases outside the gene matches: 5. This CDR3 contains 14 residues. CDR3: CASSLAGRNDEQFF. The CDR3 DNA sequence: TGTGCCAGCAGCTTAGCCGGGAGGAACGATGAGCAGTTCTTC.

A few counts support this clonotype. The rearrangement uses TRBV7-9 and TRBJ2-4; 9 bases are a match to TRBD2. V lost 5 bases, J lost 8 bases, and 4 bases stayed unmatched. The CDR3 is 13 amino acids. CDR1 SEHNR and CDR2 FQNEAQ come from the germline V gene (reference sequence). CDR3 DNA sequence: TGTGCCAGCAGCGCAGCGGGAGGTGACATTCAGTACTTC. As protein: CASSAAGGDIQYF.

This clonotype has at least ten counts. This chain links TRBV10-3 with TRBJ2-5; D is unclear. This CDR3 is 14 amino acids long. Trimming cost V 4 bases and J 2 bases, with 11 bases left between them. The germline CDR1 and CDR2 sequences are ENHRY and SYGVKD. CDR3 in DNA: TGTGCCATCAGTGGGGCAGGCAGTCAAGAGACCCAGTACTTC. It yields the protein CAISGAGSQETQYF.

This clonotype has just a few counts. The chain combines TRBV4-2 with TRBJ1-2; D uncertain. Trimming took off 4 bases at V and 6 bases at J, with 21 bases between the two ends. The CDR3 is made up of 16 amino acids. CDR1 and CDR2 (germline): LGHNA, YNFKEQ. CDR3 amino acids: CASSPPGEKGSHGYTF. CDR3 nucleotide sequence: TGTGCCAGCAGCCCTCCCGGTGAGAAGGGATCGCATGGCTACACCTTC.

This clonotype was detected only once. A read error is possible here, since a much larger clone lies one base away. This CDR3 fails to terminate in the conserved phenylalanine or tryptophan, so it likely reflects a read error. The V gene is TRBV6-5, the J gene TRBJ1-6; D is perhaps TRBD1 (6 bases). Trimming stripped 2 bases from V and 2 bases from J, with 10 bases between. Germline values: CDR1 MNHEY, CDR2 SVGAGI. The CDR3 is 16 residues long. The CDR3 is CASSYGGGPYNSPLHS. In nucleotides, the CDR3 is TGTGCCAGCAGTTACGGTGGGGGGCCCTATAATTCACCCCTCCACTCT.

To note about this clonotype: This clone may be a read error of a much larger clone one base away. This chain uses TRBV7-9 with TRBJ1-4; 8 bases match TRBD1. Germline V gives CDR1 SEHNR, CDR2 FQNEAQ (reference sequence). The CDR3 totals 14 residues. As DNA, the CDR3 is TGTGCCAGCACCCAGACAGGGGTAAATGATAAACTGTTTTTT. It is translated as CASTQTGVNDKLFF. Complete variable domain (other parts from reference TRBV7-9 and TRBJ1-4): DTGVSQNPRHKITKRGQNVTFRCDPISEHNRLYWYRQTLGQGPEFLTYFQNEAQLEKSRLLSDRFSAERPKGSFSTLEIQRTEQGDSAMYLCASTQTGVNDKLFFGSGTQLSVL.